This entry lists 11 T cell receptor beta chains sequenced from one sample in a study of blood T cell repertoires in COVID-19. The data were produced by immunoSEQ multiplex PCR, yet TCRdb's version contains in-frame clones alone and is incomplete. The data show tens of thousands of clones, roughly 80% seen once. Sequenced sample: peripheral blood. Receptors originate from a man aged 65 to 85 with acute or convalescent COVID-19.

This clone was observed many times. This chain uses TRBV7-9 with TRBJ1-1, with 11 bases lining up with TRBD1. The trim removed 6 bases at V and 5 bases at J, leaving 11 bases unmatched. The CDR3 loop spans 16 amino acids. Looked up from germline, CDR1 is SEHNR and CDR2 is FQNEAQ (reference sequence). CDR3 amino acids: CASRHFGTGGFTEAFF. The CDR3 DNA follows: TGTGCCAGCAGGCACTTCGGGACAGGGGGTTTTACTGAAGCTTTCTTT.

This CDR3 is CASSPNKGQANEQFF. In DNA form, the CDR3 reads TGTGCCAGCAGTCCAAATAAGGGACAGGCAAATGAGCAGTTCTTC. J is TRBJ2-1 and V is TRBV7-9; TRBD1 matches at 8 bases. Per germline, CDR1 SEHNR and CDR2 FQNEAQ (reference sequence). This CDR3 has 15 amino acids. J lost 7 bases, V lost 6 bases, and 11 bases had no gene match. The whole variable domain, filled in from reference TRBV7-9 and TRBJ2-1, reads DTGVSQNPRHKITKRGQNVTFRCDPISEHNRLYWYRQTLGQGPEFLTYFQNEAQLEKSRLLSDRFSAERPKGSFSTLEIQRTEQGDSAMYLCASSPNKGQANEQFFGPGTRLTVL.

The V call is TRBV5-4, the J call TRBJ2-2; D unresolved. Germline V gene data show CDR1 as SGHNT and CDR2 as YYREEE (reference sequence). This CDR3 region has 12 residues. Trimming took off 2 bases at V and 6 bases at J, with 5 bases between the two ends. The CDR3 nucleotides are TGTGCCAGCAGCTTTAGCTCCGGGGAGCTGTTTTTT. This sequence encodes CASSFSSGELFF.

In its sample, this clone was seen once. V and J are TRBV2 and TRBJ1-1, with D unclear. The CDR3 is 14 amino acids. The germline V gene has CDR1 SNHLY and CDR2 FYNNEI. Trimming stripped 3 bases from V and 5 bases from J, with 13 bases between. CDR3 region: CASSDRRGKTEAFF. DNA for the CDR3: TGTGCCAGCAGTGATCGACGGGGAAAGACTGAAGCTTTCTTT.

The chain is built from TRBV11-2 and TRBJ1-6; the match to TRBD1 covers 7 bases. The CDR3 length is 14 residues. Germline V CDR1 and CDR2: SGHAT, FQNNGV. V dropped 5 bases and J dropped 9; count of bases not matched to a gene: 7. As DNA, the CDR3 is TGTGCCAGCAGCCAGGGACAGTTCGGTTCACCCCTCCACTTT. Amino acids: CASSQGQFGSPLHF.

V is TRBV19 and J is TRBJ1-2; D not resolved. This CDR3 is built from 15 residues. Germline values: CDR1 LNHDA, CDR2 SQIVND (reference sequence). V was shortened by 2 bases and J by 8 bases, with 18 bases between the two germline ends. CDR3 sequence reads: CASSIYADRSGGYTF. CDR3 nucleotides: TGTGCCAGTAGTATATATGCCGATCGCTCGGGGGGCTACACCTTC.

The rearrangement uses TRBV11-3 and TRBJ2-5; unclear D gene. Germline CDR1 and CDR2: SGHNT and YENEEA. V gave up 4 bases and J gave up 4 bases, with 10 bases separating them. CDR3 size: 13 residues. CDR3 region: CASSSPPGETQYF. The CDR3 bases are TGTGCCAGCAGCTCCCCACCAGGAGAGACCCAGTACTTC.

The V call is TRBV15, the J call TRBJ1-2; D is unclear. The V gene's germline CDR1 is LNHNV and CDR2 YYDKDF (reference sequence). The CDR3 sequence is 14 residues long. V lost 0 bases and J lost 8, with 13 bases in between. The CDR3 loop reads CATSRDLTTGGYTF. CDR3 coding DNA: TGTGCCACCAGCAGAGATCTGACAACGGGAGGCTACACCTTC.

The chain combines TRBV2 with TRBJ1-1; TRBD1 might be the D (6 bases). The ends were cut back, 4 bases at V and 2 bases at J, with 11 bases in the middle. CDR1 SNHLY and CDR2 FYNNEI come from the germline V gene. The CDR3 sequence is 14 residues long. The CDR3 loop reads CASSGRTVNTEAFF. In DNA, the CDR3 is TGTGCCAGCAGTGGCCGGACAGTTAACACTGAAGCTTTCTTT.

The V and J genes are TRBV2 and TRBJ1-1; D not resolved. The CDR3 sequence is 13 residues long. V lost 4 bases to trimming and J lost 2 bases, with 8 bases between them. The germline CDR1 and CDR2 sequences are SNHLY and FYNNEI. CDR3: CASSVQFNTEAFF. The CDR3 nucleotides read TGTGCCAGCAGTGTTCAGTTTAACACTGAAGCTTTCTTT.

The chain couples TRBV6-1 to TRBJ2-3, with a tentative D call TRBD2 (5 bases). Germline CDR1 and CDR2: MNHNS and SASEGT. CDR3 length: 14 residues. V was pared by 3 bases and J by 2 bases, with 9 bases between. The CDR3 loop reads CASSDGVPTDTQYF. Written as DNA, the CDR3 is TGTGCCAGCAGTGACGGGGTCCCCACAGATACGCAGTATTTT.